Below, 10 T cell receptor beta chains from the same sample are listed, as sequenced in a study of T cell repertoires in cytomegalovirus infection. TCRdb re-called the reads through MiXCR, storing one row per CDR3 protein. The repertoire has approximately 260,000 distinct CDR3 sequences, 20% to 25% of them found once; the top ten carry under 25%. For these TCRs, the target antigens are not known. The source was cultured PBMCs, collected from culture after CMV antigen stimulation. These receptors were obtained from a human donor in good health (CMV status not recorded). Some clones in this sample may be carry-over from other donors' samples.

The V call is TRBV27, the J call TRBJ1-2, with a possible D match to TRBD1 (5 bases). V lost 7 bases and J lost 2, with 11 bases in between. This CDR3 is built from 13 residues. Germline CDR1 MNHEY, CDR2 SMNVEV (reference sequence). The CDR3 is CASTGEGNYGYTF. The CDR3 DNA reads TGTGCCAGCACTGGGGAGGGGAACTATGGCTACACCTTC.

Details on this clonotype: Being one base from a much bigger clone, this may be a read error. V is TRBV28 and J is TRBJ2-2; D unclear. V was pared by 6 bases and J by 0 bases, with 8 bases between. Germline CDR1 and CDR2: MDHEN and SYDVKM. This CDR3 contains 14 residues. The CDR3 loop reads CASRRRTNTGELFF. CDR3 coding DNA: TGTGCCAGCAGAAGGAGAACGAACACCGGGGAGCTGTTTTTT. Using reference TRBV28 and TRBJ2-2 for the parts outside the CDR3, the full variable domain is DVKVTQSSRYLVKRTGEKVFLECVQDMDHENMFWYRQDPGLGLRLIYFSYDVKMKEKGDIPEGYSVSREKKERFSLILESASTNQTSMYLCASRRRTNTGELFFGEGSRLTVL.

The rearrangement links TRBV29-1 to TRBJ2-2; D ambiguous. Germline V gene lookup returns CDR1 SQVTM and CDR2 ANQGSEA. CDR3 length: 14 residues. V was shortened by 8 bases and J by 5 bases, with 18 bases between the two germline ends. The CDR3 loop is CSTSGQLGTGELFF. The CDR3 DNA follows: TGCAGCACGTCCGGGCAGTTGGGGACCGGGGAGCTGTTTTTT.

This clonotype has only a few counts. The V call is TRBV19, the J call TRBJ2-4; TRBD2 agrees at 10 bases. Trimming at V came to 1 base and at J to 0 bases, leaving 6 bases not matched to a gene. Germline CDR1 and CDR2: LNHDA and SQIVND (reference sequence). This CDR3 spans 18 amino acids. This chain's CDR3 is CASSIGLAGALAKNIQYF. CDR3 nucleotide sequence: TGTGCCAGTAGTATAGGGCTAGCGGGAGCCCTAGCCAAAAACATTCAGTACTTC.

Many counts were recorded for this clonotype. The CDR3 loop is CASSLAKLRTGNSGNTIYF. DNA for the CDR3: TGTGCCAGCAGCTTGGCGAAACTCAGGACAGGGAACTCTGGAAACACCATATATTTT. This sequence joins TRBV5-6 and TRBJ1-3, with 8 nucleotides matching TRBD1. V lost 0 bases, J lost 0 bases, and 11 bases stayed unmatched. From germline, CDR1 is SGHDT and CDR2 YYEEEE. This CDR3 contains 19 residues. The entire variable domain, with the rest obtained from reference TRBV5-6 and TRBJ1-3, is as follows: DAGVTQSPTHLIKTRGQQVTLRCSPKSGHDTVSWYQQALGQGPQFIFQYYEEEERQRGNFPDRFSGHQFPNYSSELNVNALLLGDSALYLCASSLAKLRTGNSGNTIYFGEGSWLTVV.

The gene calls are TRBV11-3 and TRBJ1-1; 7 nucleotides match TRBD1. This CDR3 has 13 residues. Germline CDR1 SGHNT, CDR2 YENEEA. The J segment lost 6 bases and the V segment lost 2 bases, leaving 3 bases of the junction unmatched. CDR3 in amino acids: CASSLTGAAEAFF. The CDR3 DNA sequence: TGTGCCAGCAGCTTAACAGGGGCGGCTGAAGCTTTCTTT.

This clonotype was recorded many times. The chain employs TRBV7-2 and TRBJ2-7; 10 nucleotides agree with TRBD2. The trim removed 5 bases at V and 4 bases at J, leaving 8 bases unmatched. Germline V gene lookup returns CDR1 SGHTA and CDR2 FQGNSA. This CDR3 has 15 amino acids. The CDR3 protein is CASSDRTSGQYEQYF. CDR3 sequence (DNA): TGTGCCAGCAGCGACAGGACTAGCGGACAGTACGAGCAGTACTTC.

The rearrangement joins TRBV18 to TRBJ2-1; perhaps D is TRBD1 or TRBD2 (5 bases each). Germline assignment: CDR1 KGHSH and CDR2 LQKENI. Trimming removed 3 bases at V and 7 bases at J, with 16 bases between. The CDR3 loop spans 15 amino acids. For the CDR3, the DNA is TGTGCCAGCTCACCGGCCAGGGAGAATGGGAATGAGCAGTTCTTC. This translates into CASSPARENGNEQFF.

The chain links TRBV10-3 to TRBJ2-5; TRBD2 is a possible D gene (6 bases). The CDR3 consists of 16 residues. The germline V gene has CDR1 ENHRY and CDR2 SYGVKD. V gave up 4 bases and J gave up 2 bases, with 17 bases separating them. CDR3 residues: CAISVSGGGEQETQYF. The CDR3 nucleotides are TGTGCCATCAGTGTGTCCGGAGGAGGGGAACAAGAGACCCAGTACTTC.

This clonotype was recorded at least ten times. V is TRBV7-2 and J is TRBJ2-3; no reliable D call. Germline CDR1 SGHTA, CDR2 FQGNSA. The V end was cut by 2 bases, the J end by 2 bases, with 11 bases between. The length of the CDR3 is 15 residues. CDR3 residues: CASSLRPWITDTQYF. DNA of the CDR3: TGTGCCAGCAGCTTAAGGCCCTGGATCACAGATACGCAGTATTTT.